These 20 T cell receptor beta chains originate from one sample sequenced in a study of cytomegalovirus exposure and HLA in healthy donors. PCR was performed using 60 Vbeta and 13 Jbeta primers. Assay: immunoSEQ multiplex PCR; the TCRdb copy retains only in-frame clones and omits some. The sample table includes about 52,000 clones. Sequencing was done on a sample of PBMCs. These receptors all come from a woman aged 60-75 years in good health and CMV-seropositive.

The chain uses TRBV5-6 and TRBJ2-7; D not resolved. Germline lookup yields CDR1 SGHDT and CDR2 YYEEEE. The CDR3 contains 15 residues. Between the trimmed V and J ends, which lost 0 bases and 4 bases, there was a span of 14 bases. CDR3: CASSLVTQSPYEQYF. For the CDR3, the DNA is TGTGCCAGCAGCTTGGTGACTCAATCCCCGTACGAGCAGTACTTC.

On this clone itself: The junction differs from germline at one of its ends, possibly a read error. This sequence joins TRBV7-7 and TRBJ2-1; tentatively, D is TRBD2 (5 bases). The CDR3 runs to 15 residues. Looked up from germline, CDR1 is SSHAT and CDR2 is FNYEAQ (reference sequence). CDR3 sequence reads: CASSLGEGSYNEQFF. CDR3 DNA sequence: TGTGCTAGCAGCTTAGGCGAGGGCTCCTACAATGAGCAGTTCTTC.

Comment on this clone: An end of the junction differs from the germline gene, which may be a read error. The CDR3 DNA is TGTGCCAGCAGACCCCAGCTGGGGCCAAATCAGCGCCAGCATTTT. Translating it yields CASRPQLGPNQRQHF. The chain has TRBV28 and TRBJ1-5; TRBD1 is a possible D gene (5 bases). Germline V gives CDR1 MDHEN, CDR2 SYDVKM. The CDR3 is 15 residues long.

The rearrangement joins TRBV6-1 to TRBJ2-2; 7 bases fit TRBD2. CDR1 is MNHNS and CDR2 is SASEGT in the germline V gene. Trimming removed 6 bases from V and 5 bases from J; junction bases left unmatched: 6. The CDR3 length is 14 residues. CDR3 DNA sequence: TGTGCCAGCAGAAGGGCACTAGCGACCGGGGAGCTGTTTTTT. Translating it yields CASRRALATGELFF.

The CDR3 coding sequence is TGTGCCAGCAGCCCTAGTGACAGGGCAGTAAACACCATATATTTT. This gives the protein CASSPSDRAVNTIYF. V is TRBV11-3 and J is TRBJ1-3; 7 nucleotides align to TRBD1. V dropped 5 bases and J dropped 6; count of bases not matched to a gene: 10. This CDR3 has 15 residues. The germline gives CDR1 SGHNT, CDR2 YENEEA. Variable domain in full (rest from reference TRBV11-3 and TRBJ1-3): EAGVVQSPRYKIIEKKQPVAFWCNPISGHNTLYWYLQNLGQGPELLIRYENEEAVDDSQLPKDRFSAERLKGVDSTLKIQPAELGDSAVYLCASSPSDRAVNTIYFGEGSWLTVV.

CDR3 coding DNA: TGTGCCAGCAGCGGGGGGGCATACGGTTCACCCCTCCACTTT. Amino acids: CASSGGAYGSPLHF. The chain is built from TRBV6-5 and TRBJ1-6; possibly TRBD1 for D (6 bases). CDR1 and CDR2 (germline): MNHEY, SVGAGI. The CDR3 loop spans 14 amino acids. V shed 6 bases and J shed 9 bases, with 15 bases lying between them.

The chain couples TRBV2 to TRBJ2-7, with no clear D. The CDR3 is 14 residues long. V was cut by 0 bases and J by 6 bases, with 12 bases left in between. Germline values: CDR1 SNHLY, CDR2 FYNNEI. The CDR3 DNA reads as TGTGCCAGCAGTGAAGCGTCGGAGCTTGCCGAGCAGTACTTC. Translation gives CASSEASELAEQYF.

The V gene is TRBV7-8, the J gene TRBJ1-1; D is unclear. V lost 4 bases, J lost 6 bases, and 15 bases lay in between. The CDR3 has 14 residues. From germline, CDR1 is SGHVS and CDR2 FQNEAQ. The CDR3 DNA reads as TGTGCCAGCAGCTACGGTGACTCCCACTCTGAAGCTTTCTTT. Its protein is CASSYGDSHSEAFF.

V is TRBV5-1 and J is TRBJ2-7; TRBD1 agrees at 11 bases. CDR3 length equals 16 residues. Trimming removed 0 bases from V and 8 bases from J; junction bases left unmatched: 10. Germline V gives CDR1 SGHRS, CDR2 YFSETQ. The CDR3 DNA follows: TGCGCCAGCAGCTTGGCCCAAAGGACAGGGGGCTTGCAGCAGTACTTC. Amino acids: CASSLAQRTGGLQQYF.

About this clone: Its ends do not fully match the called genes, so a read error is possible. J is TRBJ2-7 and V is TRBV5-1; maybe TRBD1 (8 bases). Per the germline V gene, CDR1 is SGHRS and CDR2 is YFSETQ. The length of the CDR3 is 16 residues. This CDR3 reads CASTLGGTGPAYEQYF. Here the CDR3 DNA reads TGCGCCAGCACCTTGGGAGGGACAGGCCCGGCCTACGAGCAGTACTTC. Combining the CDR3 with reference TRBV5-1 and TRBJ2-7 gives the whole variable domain KAGVTQTPRYLIKTRGQQVTLSCSPISGHRSVSWYQQTPGQGLQFLFEYFSETQRNKGNFPGRFSGRQFSNSRSEMNVSTLELGDSALYLCASTLGGTGPAYEQYFGPGTRLTVT.

The CDR3 sequence is CASSVGDRTLGTGELFF. The CDR3 DNA sequence: TGTGCCAGCAGCGTAGGGGACAGGACTTTGGGTACCGGGGAGCTGTTTTTT. The V gene is TRBV7-9, the J gene TRBJ2-2; 8 bases are a match to TRBD1. CDR3 length equals 17 residues. Trimming removed 5 bases from V and 5 bases from J; junction bases left unmatched: 13. Germline V gives CDR1 SEHNR, CDR2 FQNEAQ (reference sequence). Using reference TRBV7-9 and TRBJ2-2 for the parts outside the CDR3, the full variable domain is DTGVSQNPRHKITKRGQNVTFRCDPISEHNRLYWYRQTLGQGPEFLTYFQNEAQLEKSRLLSDRFSAERPKGSFSTLEIQRTEQGDSAMYLCASSVGDRTLGTGELFFGEGSRLTVL.

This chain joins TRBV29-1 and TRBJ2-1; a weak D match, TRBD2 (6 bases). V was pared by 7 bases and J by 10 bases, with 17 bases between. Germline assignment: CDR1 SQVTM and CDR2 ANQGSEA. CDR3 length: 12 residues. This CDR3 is CSGTKGGLEQFF. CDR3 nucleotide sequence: TGCAGCGGAACTAAGGGAGGATTAGAGCAGTTCTTC.

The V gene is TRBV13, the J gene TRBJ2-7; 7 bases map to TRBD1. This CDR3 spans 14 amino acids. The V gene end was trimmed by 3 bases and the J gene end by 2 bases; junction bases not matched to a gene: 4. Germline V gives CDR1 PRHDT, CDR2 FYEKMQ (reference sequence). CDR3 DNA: TGTGCCAGCAGCTTCCGGACAGGCGCCTACGAGCAGTACTTC. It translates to CASSFRTGAYEQYF.

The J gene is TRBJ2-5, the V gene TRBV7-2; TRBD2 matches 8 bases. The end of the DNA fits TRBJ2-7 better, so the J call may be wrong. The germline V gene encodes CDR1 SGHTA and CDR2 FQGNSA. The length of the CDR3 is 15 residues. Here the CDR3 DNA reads TGTGCCAGCAGCTTACTAGCGGGCGTCTCCTACGAGCAGTACTTC. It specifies CASSLLAGVSYEQYF.

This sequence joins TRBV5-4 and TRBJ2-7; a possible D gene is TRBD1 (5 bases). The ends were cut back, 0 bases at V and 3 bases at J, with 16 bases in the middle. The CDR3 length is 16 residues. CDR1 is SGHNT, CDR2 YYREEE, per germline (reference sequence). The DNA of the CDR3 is TGTGCCAGCAGCTTGGGTGGGCAGGGTCCGATCTACGAGCAGTACTTC. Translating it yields CASSLGGQGPIYEQYF.

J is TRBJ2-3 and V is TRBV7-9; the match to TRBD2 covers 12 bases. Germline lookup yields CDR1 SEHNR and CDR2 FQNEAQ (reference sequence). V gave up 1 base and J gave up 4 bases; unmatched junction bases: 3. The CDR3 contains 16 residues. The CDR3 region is CASSLGLAGGPDTQYF. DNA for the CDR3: TGTGCCAGCAGCTTAGGGCTAGCGGGGGGGCCAGATACGCAGTATTTT.

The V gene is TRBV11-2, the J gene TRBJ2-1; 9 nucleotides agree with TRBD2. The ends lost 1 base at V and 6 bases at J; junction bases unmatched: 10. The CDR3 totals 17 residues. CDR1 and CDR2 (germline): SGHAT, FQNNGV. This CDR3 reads CASSLGAGGQQGNEQFF. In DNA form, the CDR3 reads TGTGCCAGCAGCTTAGGAGCGGGGGGCCAACAGGGCAATGAGCAGTTCTTC.

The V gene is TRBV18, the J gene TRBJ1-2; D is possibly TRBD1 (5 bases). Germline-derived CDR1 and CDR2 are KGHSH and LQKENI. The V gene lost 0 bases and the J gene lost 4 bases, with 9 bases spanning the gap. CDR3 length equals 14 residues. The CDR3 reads CASSPPGGGYGYTF. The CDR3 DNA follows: TGTGCCAGCTCACCACCGGGCGGGGGCTATGGCTACACCTTC.

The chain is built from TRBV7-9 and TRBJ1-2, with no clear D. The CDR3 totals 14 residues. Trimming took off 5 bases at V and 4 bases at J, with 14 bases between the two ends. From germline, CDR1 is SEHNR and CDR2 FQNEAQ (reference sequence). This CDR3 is CASSKDTAGYGYTF. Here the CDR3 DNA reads TGTGCCAGCAGCAAAGACACCGCGGGCTATGGCTACACCTTC.

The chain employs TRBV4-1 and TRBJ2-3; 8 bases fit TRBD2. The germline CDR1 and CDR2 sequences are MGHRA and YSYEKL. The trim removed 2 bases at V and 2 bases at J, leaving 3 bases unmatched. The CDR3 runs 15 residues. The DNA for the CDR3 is TGCGCCAGCAGCCAATTAGCGGGGTACACAGATACGCAGTATTTT. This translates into CASSQLAGYTDTQYF.